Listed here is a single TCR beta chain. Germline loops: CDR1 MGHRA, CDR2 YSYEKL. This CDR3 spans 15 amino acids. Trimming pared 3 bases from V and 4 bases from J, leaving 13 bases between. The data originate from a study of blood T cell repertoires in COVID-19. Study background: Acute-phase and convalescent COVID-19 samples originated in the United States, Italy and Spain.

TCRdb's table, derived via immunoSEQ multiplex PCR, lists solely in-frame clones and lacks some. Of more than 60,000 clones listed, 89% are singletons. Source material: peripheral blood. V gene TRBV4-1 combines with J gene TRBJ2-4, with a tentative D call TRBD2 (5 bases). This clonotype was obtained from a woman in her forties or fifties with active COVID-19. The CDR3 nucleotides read TGCGCCAGCAGCCATGGAGCGGTCAGAAAAAACATTCAGTACTTC. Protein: CASSHGAVRKNIQYF.